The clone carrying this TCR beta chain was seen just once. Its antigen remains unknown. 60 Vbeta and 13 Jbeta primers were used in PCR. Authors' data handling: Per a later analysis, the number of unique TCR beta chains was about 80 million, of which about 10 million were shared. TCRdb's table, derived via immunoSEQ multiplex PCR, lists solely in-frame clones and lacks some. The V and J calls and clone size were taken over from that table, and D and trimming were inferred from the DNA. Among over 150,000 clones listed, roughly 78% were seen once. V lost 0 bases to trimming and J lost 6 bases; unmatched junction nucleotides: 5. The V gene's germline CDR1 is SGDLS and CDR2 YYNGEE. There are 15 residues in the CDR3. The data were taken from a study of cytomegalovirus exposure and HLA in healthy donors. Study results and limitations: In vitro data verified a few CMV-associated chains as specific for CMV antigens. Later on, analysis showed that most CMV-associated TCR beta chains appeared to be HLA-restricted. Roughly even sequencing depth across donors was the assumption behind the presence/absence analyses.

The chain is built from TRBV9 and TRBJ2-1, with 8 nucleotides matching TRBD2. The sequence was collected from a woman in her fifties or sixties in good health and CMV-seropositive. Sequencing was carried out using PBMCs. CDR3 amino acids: CASSVGWAGGNEQFF. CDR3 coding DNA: TGTGCCAGCAGCGTAGGGTGGGCGGGGGGCAATGAGCAGTTCTTC. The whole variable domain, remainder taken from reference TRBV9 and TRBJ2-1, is DSGVTQTPKHLITATGQRVTLRCSPRSGDLSVYWYQQSLDQGLQFLIQYYNGEERAKGNILERFSAQQFPDLHSELNLSSLELGDSALYFCASSVGWAGGNEQFFGPGTRLTVL.